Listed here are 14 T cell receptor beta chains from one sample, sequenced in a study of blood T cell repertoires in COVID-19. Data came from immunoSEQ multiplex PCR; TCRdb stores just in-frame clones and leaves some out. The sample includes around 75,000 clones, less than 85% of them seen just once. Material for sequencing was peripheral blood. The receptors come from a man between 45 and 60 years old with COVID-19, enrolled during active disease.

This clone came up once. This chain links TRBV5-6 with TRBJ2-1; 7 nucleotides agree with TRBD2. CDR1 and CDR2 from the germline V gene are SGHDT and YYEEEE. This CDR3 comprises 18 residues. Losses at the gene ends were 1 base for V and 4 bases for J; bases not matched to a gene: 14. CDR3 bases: TGTGCCAGCAGCTTGTTTACGGGGGGTGTCGGGCAATACAATGAGCAGTTCTTC. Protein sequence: CASSLFTGGVGQYNEQFF.

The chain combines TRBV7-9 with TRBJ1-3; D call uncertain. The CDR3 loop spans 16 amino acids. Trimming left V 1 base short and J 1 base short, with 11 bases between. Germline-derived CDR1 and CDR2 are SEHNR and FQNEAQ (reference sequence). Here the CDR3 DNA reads TGTGCCAGCAGCTTAGAAAGGCGACAATCTGGAAACACCATATATTTT. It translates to CASSLERRQSGNTIYF.

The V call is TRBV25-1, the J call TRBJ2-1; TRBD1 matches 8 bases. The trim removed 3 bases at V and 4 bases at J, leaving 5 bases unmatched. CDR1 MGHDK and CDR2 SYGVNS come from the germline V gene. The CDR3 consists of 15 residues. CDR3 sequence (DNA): TGTGCCAGCAGTGATAAACAGGGGGATTACAATGAGCAGTTCTTC. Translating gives CASSDKQGDYNEQFF.

CDR3 in amino acids: CASSPYGTDTQYF. The DNA of the CDR3 is TGTGCCAGCAGCCCCTACGGCACAGATACGCAGTATTTT. The chain links TRBV4-2 to TRBJ2-3; no firm D call. This CDR3 has 13 residues. The V gene lost 4 bases and the J gene lost 1 base, with 6 bases spanning the gap. Germline V gene lookup returns CDR1 LGHNA and CDR2 YNFKEQ.

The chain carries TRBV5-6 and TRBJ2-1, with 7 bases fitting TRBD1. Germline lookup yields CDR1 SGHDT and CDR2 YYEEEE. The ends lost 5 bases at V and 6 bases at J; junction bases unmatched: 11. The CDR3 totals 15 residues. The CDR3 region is CASRLQGSSVNEQFF. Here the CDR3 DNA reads TGTGCCAGCAGACTACAGGGGTCATCTGTCAATGAGCAGTTCTTC.

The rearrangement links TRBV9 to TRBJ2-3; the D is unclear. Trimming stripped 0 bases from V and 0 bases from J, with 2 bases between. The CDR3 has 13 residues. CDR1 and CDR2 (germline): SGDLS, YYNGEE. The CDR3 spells CASSVVSTDTQYF. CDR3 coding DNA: TGTGCCAGCAGCGTAGTAAGCACAGATACGCAGTATTTT.

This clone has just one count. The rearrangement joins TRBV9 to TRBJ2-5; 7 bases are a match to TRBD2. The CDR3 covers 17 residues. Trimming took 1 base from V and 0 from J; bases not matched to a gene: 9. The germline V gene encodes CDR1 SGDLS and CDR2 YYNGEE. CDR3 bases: TGTGCCAGCAGCGTAAGGGTTGCGAGCGGGGACCAAGAGACCCAGTACTTC. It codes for CASSVRVASGDQETQYF.

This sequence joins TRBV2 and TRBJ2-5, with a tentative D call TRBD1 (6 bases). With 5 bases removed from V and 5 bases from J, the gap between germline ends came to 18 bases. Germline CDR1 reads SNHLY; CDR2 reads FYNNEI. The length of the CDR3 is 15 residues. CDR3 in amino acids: CASSPRGGEVETQYF. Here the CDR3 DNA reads TGTGCCAGCAGTCCCCGAGGGGGAGAGGTGGAGACCCAGTACTTC.

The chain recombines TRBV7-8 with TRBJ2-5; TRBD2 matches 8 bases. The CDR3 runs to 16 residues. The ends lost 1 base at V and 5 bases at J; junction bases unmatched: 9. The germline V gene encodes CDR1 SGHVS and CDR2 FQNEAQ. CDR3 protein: CASSLGAGGGRETQYF. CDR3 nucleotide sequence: TGTGCCAGCAGCTTAGGAGCCGGGGGGGGACGGGAGACCCAGTACTTC.

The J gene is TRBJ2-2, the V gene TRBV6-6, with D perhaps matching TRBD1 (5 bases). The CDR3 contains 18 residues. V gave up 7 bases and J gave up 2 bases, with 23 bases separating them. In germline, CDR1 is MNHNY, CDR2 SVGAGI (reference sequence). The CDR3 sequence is CASTRIRIDSGNTGELFF. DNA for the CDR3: TGTGCCAGCACTCGAATAAGAATAGACAGTGGAAACACCGGGGAGCTGTTTTTT.

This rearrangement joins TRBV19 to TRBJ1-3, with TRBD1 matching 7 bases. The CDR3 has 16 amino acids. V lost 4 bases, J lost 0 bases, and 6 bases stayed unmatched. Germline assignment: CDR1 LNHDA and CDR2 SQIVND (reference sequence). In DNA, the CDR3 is TGTGCCAGTAGTACGGGACAGCTATACTCTGGAAACACCATATATTTT. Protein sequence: CASSTGQLYSGNTIYF.

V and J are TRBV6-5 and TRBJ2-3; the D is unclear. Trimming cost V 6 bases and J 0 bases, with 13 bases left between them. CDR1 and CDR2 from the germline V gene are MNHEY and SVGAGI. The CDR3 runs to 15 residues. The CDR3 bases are TGTGCCAGCAGATCAACCCCGGGTAGCACAGATACGCAGTATTTT. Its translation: CASRSTPGSTDTQYF.

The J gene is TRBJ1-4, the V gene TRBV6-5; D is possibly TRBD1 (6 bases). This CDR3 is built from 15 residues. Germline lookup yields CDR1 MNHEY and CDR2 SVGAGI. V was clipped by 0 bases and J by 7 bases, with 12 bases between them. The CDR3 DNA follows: TGTGCCAGCAGTTACTCGGCAGGGGTCCGTGAAAAACTGTTTTTT. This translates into CASSYSAGVREKLFF.

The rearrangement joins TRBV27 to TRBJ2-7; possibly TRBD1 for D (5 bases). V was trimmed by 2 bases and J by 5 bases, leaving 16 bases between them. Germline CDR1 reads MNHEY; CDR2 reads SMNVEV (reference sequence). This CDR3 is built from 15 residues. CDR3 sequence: CASSLKGFVGHEQYF. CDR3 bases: TGTGCCAGCAGTTTAAAGGGGTTTGTAGGTCACGAGCAGTACTTC.